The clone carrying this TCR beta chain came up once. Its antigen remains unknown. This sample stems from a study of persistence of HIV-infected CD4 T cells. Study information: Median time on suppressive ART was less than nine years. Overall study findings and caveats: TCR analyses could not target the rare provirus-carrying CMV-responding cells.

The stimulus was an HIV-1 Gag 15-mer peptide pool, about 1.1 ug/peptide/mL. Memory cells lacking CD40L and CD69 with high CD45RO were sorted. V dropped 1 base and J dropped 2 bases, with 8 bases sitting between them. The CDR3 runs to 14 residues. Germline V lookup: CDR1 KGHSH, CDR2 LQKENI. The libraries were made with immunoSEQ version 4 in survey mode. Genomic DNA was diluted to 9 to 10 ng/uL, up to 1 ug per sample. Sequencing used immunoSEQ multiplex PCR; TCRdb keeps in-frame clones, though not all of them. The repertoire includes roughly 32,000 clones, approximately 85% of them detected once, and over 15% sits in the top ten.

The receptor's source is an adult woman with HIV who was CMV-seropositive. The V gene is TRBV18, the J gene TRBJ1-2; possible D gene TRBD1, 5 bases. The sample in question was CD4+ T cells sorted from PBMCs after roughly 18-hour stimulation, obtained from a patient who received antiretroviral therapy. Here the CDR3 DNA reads TGTGCCAGCTCACCACAGGGGCGAAACTATGGCTACACCTTC. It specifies CASSPQGRNYGYTF.